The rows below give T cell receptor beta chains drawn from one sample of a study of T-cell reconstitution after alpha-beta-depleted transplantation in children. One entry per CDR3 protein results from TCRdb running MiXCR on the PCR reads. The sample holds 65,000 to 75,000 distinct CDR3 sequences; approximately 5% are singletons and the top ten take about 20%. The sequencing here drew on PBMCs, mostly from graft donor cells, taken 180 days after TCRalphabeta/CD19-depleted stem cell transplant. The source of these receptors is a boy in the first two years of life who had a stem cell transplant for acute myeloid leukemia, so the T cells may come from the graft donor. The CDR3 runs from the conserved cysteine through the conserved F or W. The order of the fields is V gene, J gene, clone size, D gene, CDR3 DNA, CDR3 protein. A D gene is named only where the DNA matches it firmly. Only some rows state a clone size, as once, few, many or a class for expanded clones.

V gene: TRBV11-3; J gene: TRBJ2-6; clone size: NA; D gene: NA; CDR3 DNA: TGTGCCAGCAGCTTAGATTTCGCTGGGGCCAACGTCCTGACTTTC; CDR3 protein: CASSLDFAGANVLTF
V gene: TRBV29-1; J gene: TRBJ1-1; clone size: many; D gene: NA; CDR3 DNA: TGCAGCATACGTAGGGCCCGGGGGTCTACGACTGAAGCTTTCTTT; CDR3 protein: CSIRRARGSTTEAFF
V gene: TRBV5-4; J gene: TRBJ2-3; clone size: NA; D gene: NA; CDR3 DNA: TGTGCCAGCCGGGACGGAGGCACAGATACGCAGTATTTT; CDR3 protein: CASRDGGTDTQYF
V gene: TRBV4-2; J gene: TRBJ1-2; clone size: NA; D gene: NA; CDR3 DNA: TGTGCCAGGGGCCCCCGTGGAGGGTATGGCTACACCTTC; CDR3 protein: CARGPRGGYGYTF
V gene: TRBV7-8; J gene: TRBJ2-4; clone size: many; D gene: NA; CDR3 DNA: TGTGCCAGCAGCTCCTGGACGCGCCTATCGGTCAAAAACATTCAGTACTTC; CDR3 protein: CASSSWTRLSVKNIQYF
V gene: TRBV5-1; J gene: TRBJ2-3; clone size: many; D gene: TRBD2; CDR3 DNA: TGCGCCAGCAGCTTGGATCCTAGCGGCCCCGATACGCAGTATTTT; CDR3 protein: CASSLDPSGPDTQYF
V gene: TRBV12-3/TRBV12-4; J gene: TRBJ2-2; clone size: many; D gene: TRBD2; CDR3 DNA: TGTGCCAGCAGTGACTCCGGACTAGTCAGGACCGGGGAGCTGTTTTTT; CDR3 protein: CASSDSGLVRTGELFF
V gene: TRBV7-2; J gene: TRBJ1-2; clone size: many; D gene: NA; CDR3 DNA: TGTGCCAGCAGCTTAGCGGGGGTTAAGTATGGCTACACCTTC; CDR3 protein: CASSLAGVKYGYTF
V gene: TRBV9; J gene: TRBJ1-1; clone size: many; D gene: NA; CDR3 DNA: TGTGCCAGCAGCGCGGGGGGACACCGGGAGGCTTTCTTT; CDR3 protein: CASSAGGHREAFF
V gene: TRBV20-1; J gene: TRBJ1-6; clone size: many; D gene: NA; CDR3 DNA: TGCAGTGCTAGAGAGGTGGGAAGGGTTTCACCCCTCCACTTT; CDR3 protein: CSAREVGRVSPLHF
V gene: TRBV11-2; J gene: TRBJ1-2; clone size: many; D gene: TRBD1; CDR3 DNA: TGTGCCAGCAGCATCGACAGGGGGACTAACTATGGCTACACCTTC; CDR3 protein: CASSIDRGTNYGYTF
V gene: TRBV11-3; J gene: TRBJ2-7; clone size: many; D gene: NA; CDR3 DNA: TGTGCCAGCAAGAGGGACGGGAGTTACGTGGAGCAGTACTTC; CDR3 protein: CASKRDGSYVEQYF
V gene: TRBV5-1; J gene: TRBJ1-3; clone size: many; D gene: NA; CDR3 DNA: TGCGCCAGCACGGACAGTAACTCTGGAAACACCATATATTTT; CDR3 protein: CASTDSNSGNTIYF
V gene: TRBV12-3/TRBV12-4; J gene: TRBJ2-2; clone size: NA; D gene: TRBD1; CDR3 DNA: TGTGCCAGCAGTTCGGAGTCCGGGACAGGGGACGGGGAGCTGTTTTTT; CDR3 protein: CASSSESGTGDGELFF
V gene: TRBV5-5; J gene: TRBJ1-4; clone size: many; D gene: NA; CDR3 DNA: TGTGCCAGCAGCTTCCTGACAGAGAGTGGAACTAATGAAAAACTGTTTTTT; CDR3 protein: CASSFLTESGTNEKLFF
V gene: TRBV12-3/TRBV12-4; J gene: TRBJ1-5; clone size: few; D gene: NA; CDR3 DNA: TGTGCCAGCAGACCCTGGGTTGGCAATCAGCCCCAGCATTTT; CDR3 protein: CASRPWVGNQPQHF
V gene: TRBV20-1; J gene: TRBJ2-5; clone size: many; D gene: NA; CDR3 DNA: TGCAGTGCTAGTCATGTGACCAAACAAGAGACCCAGTACTTC; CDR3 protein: CSASHVTKQETQYF
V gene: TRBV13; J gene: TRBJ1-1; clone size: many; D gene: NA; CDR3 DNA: TGTGCCAGCAGCCGCCGAATGGGGCACACTGAAGCTTTCTTT; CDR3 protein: CASSRRMGHTEAFF
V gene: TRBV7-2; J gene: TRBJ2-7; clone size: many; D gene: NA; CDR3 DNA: TGTGCCAGCAGCTTCCCCAGGGGGGCCTACGAGCAGTACTTC; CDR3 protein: CASSFPRGAYEQYF
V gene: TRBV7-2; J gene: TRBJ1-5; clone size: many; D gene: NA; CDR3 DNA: TGTGCCAGCAGCTTAGTCGAGGCAGGGCGAGGGCAGCCCCAGCATTTT; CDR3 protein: CASSLVEAGRGQPQHF
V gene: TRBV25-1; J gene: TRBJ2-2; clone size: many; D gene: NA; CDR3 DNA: TGTGCCAGCAGTGAATCCACCGGGGAGCTGTTTTTT; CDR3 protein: CASSESTGELFF
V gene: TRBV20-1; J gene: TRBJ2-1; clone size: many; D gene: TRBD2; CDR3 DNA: TGCAGTGGTGGGACTATCGGGTTGGGTGAGCAGTTCTTC; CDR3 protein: CSGGTIGLGEQFF